This section outlines one TCR beta chain sequence together with its context. Its antigen has not been determined. Base qualities were left out, and no much larger clone turns up one base away. The sample is drawn from a study of cytomegalovirus exposure and HLA in healthy donors (dated by TCRdb to 2017 to 2019). Looking at the study overall: In an earlier analysis of fewer than 750 of the donors, 276 Gb of sequence data and 117 million unique TCR beta sequences from 180 million or so T cells were reported. Along with the roughly 700-subject first cohort, a separate validation cohort of over a hundred different subjects was used. A later analysis re-examined previously published TCR beta repertoires from 500 to 700 donors and added high-resolution HLA genotyping to investigate patterns of TCR occurrence. Among about 360 genotyped donors of the cohort, an average of around 240,000 unique TCR beta nucleotide sequences were sequenced per donor, about a sixth of them non-productive. The study was designed to test whether signatures of past pathogen exposure could be identified by cataloging public T cell receptors. Of the 300 to 500 genotyped donors, approximately 81% were placed in the genetic ancestry cluster associated with self-reported Caucasian donors. Roughly 5 DR-DQ haplotypes were handled as single units for association and clustering, since linkage in the cohort was strong. A later genetic analysis used genome-wide SNP genotypes for about three fifths of the 666 donors, treating that subset as a discovery cohort. The T cell repertoires of 666 subjects were profiled by immunosequencing and related to cytomegalovirus serostatus. In the later analysis, no new phenotypic data were used to find candidate immune exposures; instead, reliance was placed on TCR beta sequences and their occurrence across donors. To decide whether each TCR beta V gene segment behaved as functional or pseudogenic, an earlier analysis of over 500 of the donors relied on high-throughput TCR beta sequencing. Every repertoire in the discovery cohort had been generated on one and the same sequencing platform. Donor age, sex, ethnicity and CMV serostatus were compiled alongside the repertoire data. To predict cytomegalovirus infection status, the study brought together high-throughput TCR immunosequencing, statistical association of individual TCRs with disease status, and machine learning. An early release covering roughly 600 HLA-typed donors comprised roughly 300 gigabases of sequencing data and 85 million or so unique TCR sequences. The number of typed donors differed by locus: about 629-640 for A, B, C, DRB1 and DQB1; approximately 530 for DQA1; around 610 for DPA1; and around 470 for DPB1. HLA typing covered class I and class II loci at four-digit resolution.

The full study reports these points: Assigning TCR associations to individual alleles was difficult when HLA alleles, especially DR and DQ, strongly co-occurred. The study gave a list of 150 to 200 TCR beta chains associated with cytomegalovirus. Some IMGT-functional V segments, including TRBV6-2 and TRBV6-3, could not be distinguished by the 87-base-pair reads and were therefore excluded. In this cohort, only TCR beta chains were sequenced, and detectable features were limited by the absence of alpha or paired-chain data. HLA typing was unavailable for some donors at each locus, so association tests used only the typed subset. A later genetic analysis reported fewer N-insertions in productive TCRs among donors in an Asian-associated ancestry cluster than the roughly 620-donor mean. Compared with equally common non-associated chains, HLA-associated TCR beta chains in a later analysis were more clonally expanded and had lower generation probabilities. In an earlier analysis of about 540 of the donors, most TCR beta V segments were observed in productive rearrangements about 90% or about 30% of the time, broadly matching IMGT annotations. In a later analysis, the rate of TCR association differed among HLA loci, with DRB1 alleles having the most associated TCRs and HLA-C alleles having the fewest. In a later analysis, most CMV-associated TCR beta chains were found to appear HLA-restricted, with HLA associations seemingly driven largely by CMV exposure. Three of the identified cytomegalovirus-associated TCR beta chains were confirmed in vitro to be specific for cytomegalovirus antigens. The sequencing pipeline was judged likely to have produced a cluster of highly shared sequence variants as a technical artifact. Sequencing depth was assumed to be roughly uniform across donors in the presence/absence analyses, though that assumption may not hold. V-gene and J-gene trimming of TCR beta chains was associated with a missense DCLRE1C variant in a later genetic analysis, and the association was replicated in an independent cohort. Cytomegalovirus status was reported to be diagnosed by the classifier with high specificity and sensitivity in both the original and validation cohorts. Immune exposure information for the cohort was limited to CMV serostatus. Several of the top co-occurrence clusters appeared to be linked to parvovirus B19, influenza, CMV and Epstein-Barr virus, according to a later analysis. A further reported finding was that TCR beta sequences accurately predicted the HLA-A and HLA-B alleles for most subjects in the first cohort. According to the authors, the approach could potentially be generalized to other disease states and immunological phenotypes. The earlier analysis of around 600 of the donors excluded fewer than 20 rarely observed V segments, including chromosome 9 orphons, because counts were too low. At a false discovery rate of 0.05, a later analysis linked some 17,000 TCR beta sequences to specific HLA alleles. Most TCR sequences were observed very rarely across donors, whereas some public TCRs were present in many individuals. Correlated functional status among segregating V segments might reflect linkage disequilibrium, but an unknown experimental factor could not be ruled out.

In total, 600 or so healthy bone marrow donors made up the cohort. Cohort members were all nominally healthy when sampled, although unrecorded immune exposures were likely present. The donor tested CMV seronegative and was one of the 352 seronegative cohort members. Every donor gave a peripheral blood sample, and the peripheral blood mononuclear cells from that sample were used for TCR beta sequencing. The Qiagen DNeasy Blood Extraction Kit was used to extract genomic DNA from the blood cell samples. The cysteine opens and the phenylalanine closes a CDR3 of 14 amino acids. Only the CDR3 part of the read is kept: 42 bases, read in frame from the first base. Per the germline V gene, SGHTA is the CDR1 and FQGNSA is the CDR2. V and J lose 3 bases and 0 bases, and a span of 5 bases separates them. Receptors were amplified or captured by the immunoSEQ multiplex PCR assay. A mixture of 60 forward primers for TCR Vbeta segments and 13 reverse primers for TCR Jbeta segments was used in the multiplex PCR. Amplification of the CDR3 region of rearranged TCR beta genes was performed with a multiplex PCR assay on genomic DNA. On the Illumina HiSeq System, the amplified TCR beta libraries were sequenced as 87-base-pair reads. The authors' analysis ran thus. A later analysis counted some 74 million unique TCR beta chains across the 666 repertoires, and around 9.9 million of these chains were shared by at least two donors. Raw reads were error-corrected and collapsed into unique sequences with a nearest-neighbor algorithm that merged closely related sequences to remove PCR and sequencing errors. To assign V, D and J gene segments, CDR3 sequences were aligned to IMGT reference sequences. For a sequence to be retained, at least a six-nucleotide match to both a V gene segment and a J gene segment was required. A rearrangement counted as productive if the CDR3 had no stop codons and remained in frame with V and J, and every other rearrangement counted as non-productive. CDR3 was defined by IMGT convention, running from the second conserved V-encoded cysteine to the conserved J-encoded phenylalanine. The earlier analysis of about 530 of the donors excluded any sequence lacking an unambiguous match to a single V gene segment. In an earlier analysis of a few hundred of the donors, V segments were called functional above 56.7% productive rearrangements and were called segregating when the between-donor standard deviation exceeded 5%. A statistical classification framework was built to diagnose cytomegalovirus status from the catalog of TCR beta chain sequences. A later analysis assigned V and J genes by comparing TCR nucleotide sequences with IMGT/GENE-DB human TR gene sequences. A later analysis assigned CDR3 sequences and most-parsimonious VDJ recombination scenarios with the TCRdist pipeline. In a later analysis, every TCR beta chain was defined by the combination of its CDR3 amino acid sequence and its V-gene family, and reads without a unique V-gene family were dropped. As a way to deal with suspected cross-contamination and a sequencing artifact, a later analysis dropped more than 500 nucleotide sequences that were highly shared and had low generation probability. For each public chain, a later analysis derived a clonal expansion index from normalized ranks of inferred template counts within each repertoire. In a later analysis, generation probabilities were computed with a VDJ recombination model fitted to out-of-frame rearrangements, and the resulting probabilities were checked against IGoR. Hypergeometric tests were used in a later analysis to score TCR-TCR, TCR-HLA and TCR-CMV co-occurrence, with a repertoire-size bias correction applied to the TCR pairs. In a later analysis, false discovery rates were estimated by permuting HLA or CMV assignments 20 times. In a later analysis, co-occurring TCRs were grouped with DBSCAN, and TCRdist sequence similarity was added when clustering was performed within HLA-allele-positive subsets. Repertoires with fewer than 30,000 or more than 120,000 public chains, plus five repertoires with anomalous nucleotide sharing, were excluded from co-occurrence clustering. What TCRdb holds here is the immuneACCESS table cut down to in-frame rearrangements. Part of the clones is not present; checked against another copy, under half of the missing clones reflect an unresolved V gene, and the others are unexplained. V and J calls plus clone size are reproduced from that table; the DNA served to infer D and trimming. A total of fewer than 200,000 clones appear in this sample, 80% of them only once. Of the sample, roughly 4.7% falls within the top ten clones.

The chain is assembled from TRBV7-2 and TRBJ1-4; no D gene can be assigned with confidence. The receptor comes from a man aged 25-45 years in good health and CMV-seronegative. Sequencing was done on a sample of PBMCs. The sequenced DNA is TGTGCCAGCAGCTTTAGCCCAACTAATGAAAAACTGTTTTTT. Its protein is CASSFSPTNEKLFF.